One sample yielded the 18 T cell receptor beta chains listed below, sequenced in a study of shared clonotypes between healthy human individuals. CD8 cells regarded as naive lacked CD45RO, were positively chosen for CCR7, and omitted terminally differentiated effector memory CD45RA+ cells. Profiling relied on immunoSEQ multiplex PCR, and the TCRdb table lists in-frame clones only, not all of them. Among about 2.2 million clones, 90% to 95% were seen once, and the ten largest hold about 1.7%. The sequenced sample consisted of naive CD8+ T cells from PBMCs. These receptors originate from a man between 18 and 35 years old in good health. Some clones in this sample may be carry-over from other donors' samples.

The CDR3 loop is CASSPDPRTEAFF. As DNA, the CDR3 is TGCGCCAGCAGCCCCGACCCCCGTACTGAAGCTTTCTTT. The chain employs TRBV5-1 and TRBJ1-1; the D is unclear. CDR1 and CDR2 from the germline V gene are SGHRS and YFSETQ. The CDR3 is 13 residues long. Trimming stripped 4 bases from V and 5 bases from J, with 12 bases between.

The chain employs TRBV27 and TRBJ2-7, with 7 bases matching TRBD1. The V gene's germline CDR1 is MNHEY and CDR2 SMNVEV (reference sequence). J lost 7 bases, V lost 4 bases, and 13 bases had no gene match. The CDR3 loop spans 15 amino acids. The CDR3 nucleotides are TGTGCCAGCAGTTCTCCCACAGGGGTTGAGAGGGAGCAGTACTTC. Translation gives CASSSPTGVEREQYF.

V is TRBV4-1 and J is TRBJ2-3; a weak D match, TRBD2 (6 bases). The germline V gene encodes CDR1 MGHRA and CDR2 YSYEKL. Trimming stripped 0 bases from V and 0 bases from J, with 16 bases between. This CDR3 contains 18 residues. CDR3 DNA: TGCGCCAGCAGCCAAGACCCGAGGCTAGCGATTAGCACAGATACGCAGTATTTT. The encoded protein is CASSQDPRLAISTDTQYF.

The chain links TRBV13 to TRBJ1-4; D unclear. Trimming stripped 4 bases from V and 6 bases from J, with 27 bases between. CDR3 length equals 19 residues. Germline-derived CDR1 and CDR2 are PRHDT and FYEKMQ (reference sequence). The CDR3 protein is CASSSRPDGEQREYEKLFF. The CDR3 DNA follows: TGTGCCAGCAGCTCACGCCCAGACGGCGAGCAGAGGGAGTATGAAAAACTGTTTTTT.

The rearrangement joins TRBV9 to TRBJ2-5; 9 bases map to TRBD1. The J segment lost 5 bases and the V segment lost 4 bases, leaving 9 bases of the junction unmatched. Germline V lookup: CDR1 SGDLS, CDR2 YYNGEE. The CDR3 contains 15 residues. In nucleotides, the CDR3 is TGTGCCAGCAGCTATACACAGGGGGCCCGGGAGACCCAGTACTTC. Residues: CASSYTQGARETQYF.

The rearrangement uses TRBV11-2 and TRBJ2-1; TRBD1 matches 9 bases. The CDR3 extends over 18 amino acids. Losses at the gene ends were 5 bases for V and 9 bases for J; bases not matched to a gene: 20. Per the germline V gene, CDR1 is SGHAT and CDR2 is FQNNGV. The CDR3 DNA is TGTGCCAGCAGCCCCCGGGACAGGGAATGGGCGGCTAGCACTGAGCAGTTCTTC. The encoded protein is CASSPRDREWAASTEQFF.

For the CDR3, the DNA is TGCGCCAGCGGGGGCGAGGACTATGGCTACACCTTC. This gives the protein CASGGEDYGYTF. The rearrangement joins TRBV5-1 to TRBJ1-2, with D perhaps matching TRBD1 (6 bases). V shed 7 bases and J shed 3 bases, with 10 bases lying between them. Germline values: CDR1 SGHRS, CDR2 YFSETQ. The CDR3 has 12 residues. The variable domain in full, completed from reference TRBV5-1 and TRBJ1-2, reads KAGVTQTPRYLIKTRGQQVTLSCSPISGHRSVSWYQQTPGQGLQFLFEYFSETQRNKGNFPGRFSGRQFSNSRSEMNVSTLELGDSALYLCASGGEDYGYTFGSGTRLTVV.

This chain joins TRBV4-3 and TRBJ1-1; D perhaps matches TRBD1 (6 bases). V lost 4 bases and J lost 0, with 18 bases in between. Per germline, CDR1 LGHNA and CDR2 YSLEER. CDR3 length: 17 residues. DNA for the CDR3: TGCGCCAGCAGCCTGAATCGGGGGGCAGGCATGAACACTGAAGCTTTCTTT. Amino acids: CASSLNRGAGMNTEAFF.

The chain has TRBV6-1 and TRBJ2-7; D unclear. CDR1 MNHNS and CDR2 SASEGT come from the germline V gene. This CDR3 region has 14 residues. V was shortened by 2 bases and J by 3 bases, with 11 bases between the two germline ends. This CDR3 reads CASSEFLWGYEQYF. CDR3 DNA sequence: TGTGCCAGCAGTGAATTTCTATGGGGCTACGAGCAGTACTTC.

The rearrangement uses TRBV4-3 and TRBJ2-3; D might be TRBD2 (5 bases). Trimming shortened V by 0 bases and J by 6 bases, and 16 bases separated the two germline ends. Looked up from germline, CDR1 is LGHNA and CDR2 is YSLEER. The CDR3 covers 16 residues. The CDR3 sequence: CASSQDQWRAGDTQYF. In nucleotides, the CDR3 is TGCGCCAGCAGCCAAGATCAGTGGCGGGCCGGGGATACGCAGTATTTT.

The J gene is TRBJ2-1, the V gene TRBV28, with D possibly TRBD2 on 6 matching bases. CDR3 size: 14 residues. Trimming cost V 6 bases and J 5 bases, with 14 bases left between them. The V gene's germline CDR1 is MDHEN and CDR2 SYDVKM. The CDR3 reads CASRQPGEHNEQFF. CDR3 nucleotides: TGTGCCAGCAGGCAGCCGGGGGAACACAATGAGCAGTTCTTC.

The chain uses TRBV9 and TRBJ2-1, with D perhaps matching TRBD1 (5 bases). Trimming removed 0 bases from V and 8 bases from J, with 15 bases in between. The CDR3 extends over 15 amino acids. Looked up from germline, CDR1 is SGDLS and CDR2 is YYNGEE. CDR3 sequence reads: CASSVGRGINDEQFF. Here the CDR3 DNA reads TGTGCCAGCAGCGTAGGAAGGGGAATAAACGATGAGCAGTTCTTC.

Concerning this clone: This sample includes further DNA sequences coding for the same CDR3. The chain employs TRBV11-2 and TRBJ2-7; a possible D gene is TRBD1 (6 bases). Trimming shortened V by 5 bases and J by 2 bases, and 10 bases separated the two germline ends. The CDR3 extends over 13 amino acids. CDR1 is SGHAT, CDR2 FQNNGV, per germline. CDR3 DNA: TGTGCCAGCAGCCCAGGGACAACCTACGAGCAGTACTTC. This gives the protein CASSPGTTYEQYF.

The chain couples TRBV9 to TRBJ1-2; 7 nucleotides line up with TRBD1. The J segment lost 8 bases and the V segment lost 2 bases, leaving 9 bases of the junction unmatched. CDR3 length equals 14 residues. Germline CDR1 and CDR2: SGDLS and YYNGEE. The CDR3 sequence is CASSVFGTEYGYTF. The CDR3 DNA sequence: TGTGCCAGCAGCGTTTTCGGGACAGAGTACGGCTACACCTTC.

The CDR3 loop reads CATSRDRGQGRWNEQFF. In nucleotides, the CDR3 is TGTGCCACCAGCAGAGATAGGGGACAGGGTAGGTGGAATGAGCAGTTCTTC. This sequence joins TRBV15 and TRBJ2-1; 9 bases are a match to TRBD1. Per the germline V gene, CDR1 is LNHNV and CDR2 is YYDKDF (reference sequence). The CDR3 totals 17 residues. The trim removed 0 bases at V and 7 bases at J, leaving 10 bases unmatched. The full variable domain, rest sourced from reference TRBV15 and TRBJ2-1, is DAMVIQNPRYQVTQFGKPVTLSCSQTLNHNVMYWYQQKSSQAPKLLFHYYDKDFNNEADTPDNFQSRRPNTSFCFLDIRSPGLGDTAMYLCATSRDRGQGRWNEQFFGPGTRLTVL.

The V and J genes are TRBV7-2 and TRBJ2-1; unclear D gene. Germline values: CDR1 SGHTA, CDR2 FQGNSA. V was pared by 1 base and J by 8 bases, with 9 bases between. The CDR3 spans 13 residues. The CDR3, as DNA: TGTGCCAGCAGCTTAGACTCTTCCCATGAGCAGTTCTTC. Protein: CASSLDSSHEQFF.

Only a few counts were recorded for this clone. The sample has other DNA sequences that encode this CDR3 too. The CDR3 DNA follows: TGTGCCAGCGGTCAGCCCCAGCATTTT. Residues: CASGQPQHF. The chain links TRBV27 to TRBJ1-5; D unresolved. V lost 8 bases and J lost 6, with 2 bases in between. The CDR3 is made up of 9 amino acids. Germline CDR1 is MNHEY and CDR2 is SMNVEV (reference sequence).

The rearrangement uses TRBV4-1 and TRBJ2-1; D is possibly TRBD2 (6 bases). Trimming cost V 7 bases and J 4 bases, with 14 bases left between them. Germline loops: CDR1 MGHRA, CDR2 YSYEKL. This CDR3 comprises 14 residues. The CDR3 DNA follows: TGCGCCAGCACTGAACGGGAGATGTACAATGAGCAGTTCTTC. It yields the protein CASTEREMYNEQFF.